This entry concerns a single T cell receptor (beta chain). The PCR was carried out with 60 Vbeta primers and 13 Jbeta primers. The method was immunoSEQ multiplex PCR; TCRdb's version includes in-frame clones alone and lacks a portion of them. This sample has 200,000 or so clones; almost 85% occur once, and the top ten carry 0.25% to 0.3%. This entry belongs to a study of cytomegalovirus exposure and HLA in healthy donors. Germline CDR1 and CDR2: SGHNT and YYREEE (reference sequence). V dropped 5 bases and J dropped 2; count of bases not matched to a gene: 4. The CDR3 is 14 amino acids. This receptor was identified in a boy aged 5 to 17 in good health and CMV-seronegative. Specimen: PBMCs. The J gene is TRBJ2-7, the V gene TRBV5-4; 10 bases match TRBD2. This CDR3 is CASSRGLAAYEQYF. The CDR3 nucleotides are TGTGCCAGCAGTCGAGGACTAGCGGCCTACGAGCAGTACTTC.